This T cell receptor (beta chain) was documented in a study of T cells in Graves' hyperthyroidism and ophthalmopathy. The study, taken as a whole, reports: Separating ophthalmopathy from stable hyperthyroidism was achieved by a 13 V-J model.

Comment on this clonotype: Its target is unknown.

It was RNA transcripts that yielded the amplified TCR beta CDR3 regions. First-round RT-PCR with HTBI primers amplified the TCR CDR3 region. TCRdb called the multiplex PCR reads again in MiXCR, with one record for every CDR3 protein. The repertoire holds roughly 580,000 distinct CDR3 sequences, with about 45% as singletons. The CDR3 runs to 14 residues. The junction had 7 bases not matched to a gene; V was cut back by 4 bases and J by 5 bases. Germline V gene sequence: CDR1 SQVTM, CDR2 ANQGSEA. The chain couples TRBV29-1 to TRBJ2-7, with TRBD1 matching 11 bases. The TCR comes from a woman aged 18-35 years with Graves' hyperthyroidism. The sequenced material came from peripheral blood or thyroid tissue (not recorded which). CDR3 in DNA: TGCAGCGTTGTTCGGGACAGGGGGTTGGACGAGCAGTACTTC. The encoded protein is CSVVRDRGLDEQYF.